Only one count was recorded for the clone carrying this T cell receptor beta chain. Authors' data handling: Amplified reference gene primers provided the basis for estimating nucleated cell counts. Generated by immunoSEQ multiplex PCR, the TCRdb table keeps only in-frame clones and is missing some. V and J calls and clone size are as listed in that table; D and trimming were resolved from the DNA. The sample yields tens of thousands of clones, about 81% seen once. Germline CDR1 is SEHNR and CDR2 is FQNEAQ (reference sequence). V shed 2 bases, J shed 0 bases, and the junction held 4 bases outside the gene matches. This CDR3 is 15 amino acids long. The sample originates from a study of blood T cell repertoires in COVID-19. Overall study context: Both acute and convalescent COVID-19 samples were obtained from the United States, Italy and Spain. Sample material is recorded as cDNA or gDNA derived from T cells, B-cell-depleted T cells, or PBMCs.

This chain joins TRBV7-9 and TRBJ2-7; 7 bases align to TRBD2. The source is a woman older than 75 with acute or convalescent COVID-19. Material for sequencing was peripheral blood. DNA for the CDR3: TGTGCCAGCAGCTTAAGGGCGGGAGCCTCCTACGAGCAGTACTTC. Encoded protein: CASSLRAGASYEQYF.